The 8 T cell receptor beta chains presented below share a single source sample, sequenced in a study of blood T cell repertoires in COVID-19. Libraries were prepared by immunoSEQ multiplex PCR; TCRdb keeps only in-frame clonotypes and omits some of them. The data hold 85,000 to 90,000 clones, with roughly 88% observed a single time. Specimen: peripheral blood. These receptors were taken from a human donor in a cohort sampled during active COVID-19.

This clone was found once. This chain connects TRBV6-2 or TRBV6-3 to TRBJ2-1, with 7 bases aligning to TRBD2. The germline V gene encodes CDR1 MNHEY and CDR2 SVGEGT. The V and J ends lost 6 bases and 2 bases, in that order; junction bases with no gene match: 7. This CDR3 is built from 15 residues. CDR3 loop: CASSPAGITYNEQFF. The DNA of the CDR3 is TGTGCCAGCAGCCCAGCGGGAATTACCTACAATGAGCAGTTCTTC.

This chain links TRBV7-3 with TRBJ2-7; the D gene is possibly TRBD2 (5 bases). This CDR3 spans 15 amino acids. Per germline, CDR1 SGHTA and CDR2 FQGTGA. Trimming removed 1 base at V and 5 bases at J, with 15 bases between. CDR3 DNA: TGTGCCAGCAGCTTAATGGGTGGAAACGGGGACGAGCAGTACTTC. Protein: CASSLMGGNGDEQYF. The variable domain in full, with the rest retrieved from reference TRBV7-3 and TRBJ2-7, is GAGVSQTPSNKVTEKGKYVELRCDPISGHTALYWYRQSLGQGPEFLIYFQGTGAADDSGLPNDRFFAVRPEGSVSTLKIQRTERGDSAVYLCASSLMGGNGDEQYFGPGTRLTVT.

The rearrangement joins TRBV25-1 to TRBJ2-3; unclear D gene. Germline CDR1 MGHDK, CDR2 SYGVNS. The CDR3 extends over 15 amino acids. Trimming stripped 6 bases from V and 0 bases from J, with 13 bases between. The CDR3 here is CASSLTITSTDTQYF. DNA for the CDR3: TGTGCCAGCAGCCTGACAATAACTAGCACAGATACGCAGTATTTT.

The gene calls are TRBV7-9 and TRBJ1-5, with 10 positions matching TRBD1. Germline trimming cut 4 bases from V and 4 bases from J; bases unmatched to any gene: 10. This CDR3 region has 17 residues. Germline CDR1 and CDR2: SEHNR and FQNEAQ (reference sequence). CDR3 sequence: CASSSDRDRGRNQPQHF. The CDR3 DNA reads TGTGCCAGCAGCTCGGACCGGGACAGGGGTAGAAATCAGCCCCAGCATTTT.

V and J are TRBV15 and TRBJ2-7; 8 bases agree with TRBD1. V shed 0 bases and J 2 bases; nucleotides not matched to a gene: 0. Germline CDR1 LNHNV, CDR2 YYDKDF (reference sequence). This CDR3 comprises 14 residues. CDR3 amino acids: CATSREQGAYEQYF. CDR3 in DNA: TGTGCCACCAGCAGAGAACAGGGGGCCTACGAGCAGTACTTC.

The chain couples TRBV28 to TRBJ1-2, with D tentatively TRBD1 (6 bases). Germline CDR1 reads MDHEN; CDR2 reads SYDVKM. This CDR3 is built from 15 residues. Deletions cut 6 bases from V and 8 bases from J, with 22 bases between. CDR3 amino acids: CASSPGGPVPRGYTF. The CDR3 nucleotides are TGTGCCAGCAGCCCCGGGGGGCCGGTCCCTAGAGGCTACACCTTC.

The chain joins TRBV19 to TRBJ2-3; 7 bases line up with TRBD1. The CDR3 consists of 17 residues. The V gene end was trimmed by 3 bases and the J gene end by 2 bases; junction bases not matched to a gene: 11. CDR1 LNHDA and CDR2 SQIVND come from the germline V gene (reference sequence). The CDR3 DNA is TGTGCCAGTAGTATTATCCTCGGGACAGCGTTCACAGATACGCAGTATTTT. Encoded protein: CASSIILGTAFTDTQYF.

This clone was detected only once. This chain uses TRBV25-1 with TRBJ2-7, with 7 bases matching TRBD1. Germline CDR1 reads MGHDK; CDR2 reads SYGVNS. V shed 3 bases, J shed 9 bases, and the junction held 14 bases outside the gene matches. This CDR3 contains 15 residues. CDR3 region: CASSDGGQSLRGQYF. CDR3 coding DNA: TGTGCCAGCAGTGATGGGGGACAGAGTCTACGAGGGCAGTACTTC.